Sequencing of this T cell receptor beta chain was carried out in a study of T cell repertoires in cytomegalovirus infection. The wider study: Peptides in the study included HLA-C-restricted and HLA-B-restricted CMV epitopes.

TCRdb itself ran the reads through MiXCR, one entry per CDR3 protein. The data show some 320,000 distinct CDR3 sequences, about 27% seen once. Comment on this clonotype: The antigen remains undetermined.

This receptor was identified in a human donor in good health (CMV status not recorded). Some clones in this sample may be carry-over from other donors' samples. The source was cultured PBMCs, collected from culture after CMV antigen stimulation.

The chain's CDR3 is CASSPPGKGMGNQPQHF. In DNA, the CDR3 is TGTGCCAGCTCACCACCGGGCAAGGGGATGGGCAATCAGCCCCAGCATTTT. V gene TRBV18 combines with J gene TRBJ1-5; tentatively, D is TRBD1 (5 bases). Germline lookup yields CDR1 KGHSH and CDR2 LQKENI. The CDR3 is 17 amino acids. V was shortened by 0 bases and J by 2 bases, with 14 bases between the two germline ends.